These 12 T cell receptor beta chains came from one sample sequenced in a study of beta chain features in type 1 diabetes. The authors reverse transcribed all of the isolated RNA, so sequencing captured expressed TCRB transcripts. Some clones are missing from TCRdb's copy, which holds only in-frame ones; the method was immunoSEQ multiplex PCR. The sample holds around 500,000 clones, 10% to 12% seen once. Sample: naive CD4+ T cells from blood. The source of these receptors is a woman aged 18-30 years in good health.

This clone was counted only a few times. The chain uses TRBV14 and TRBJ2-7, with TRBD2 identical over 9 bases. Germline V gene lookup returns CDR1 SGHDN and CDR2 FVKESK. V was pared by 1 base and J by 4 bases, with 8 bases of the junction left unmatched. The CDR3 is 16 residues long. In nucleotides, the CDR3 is TGTGCCAGCAGCCAAGGGCTGAGCGGGAGGTATTACGAGCAGTACTTC. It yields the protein CASSQGLSGRYYEQYF.

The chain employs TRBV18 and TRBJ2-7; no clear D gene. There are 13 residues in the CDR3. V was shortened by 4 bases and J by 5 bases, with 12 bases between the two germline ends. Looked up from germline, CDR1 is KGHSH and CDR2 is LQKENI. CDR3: CASSRWTADEQYV. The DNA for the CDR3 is TGTGCCAGCTCACGATGGACGGCGGACGAGCAGTACGTC.

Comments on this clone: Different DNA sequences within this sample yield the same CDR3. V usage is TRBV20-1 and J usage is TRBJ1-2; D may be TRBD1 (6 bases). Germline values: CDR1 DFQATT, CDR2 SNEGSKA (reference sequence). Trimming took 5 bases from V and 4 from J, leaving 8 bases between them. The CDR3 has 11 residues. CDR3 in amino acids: CSAPQGYGYTF. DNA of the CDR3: TGCAGTGCTCCACAGGGCTATGGCTACACCTTC.

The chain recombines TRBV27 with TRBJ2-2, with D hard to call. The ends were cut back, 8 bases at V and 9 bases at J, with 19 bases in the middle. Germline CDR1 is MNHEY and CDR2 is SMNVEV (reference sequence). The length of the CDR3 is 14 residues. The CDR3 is CASQALAQVRELFF. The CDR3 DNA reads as TGTGCCAGCCAGGCGTTGGCGCAGGTCAGGGAGCTGTTTTTT.

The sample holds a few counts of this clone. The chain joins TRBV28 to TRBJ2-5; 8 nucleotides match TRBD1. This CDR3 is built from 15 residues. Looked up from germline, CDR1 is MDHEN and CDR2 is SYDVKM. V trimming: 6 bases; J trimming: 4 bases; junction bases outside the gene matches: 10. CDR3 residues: CASRADRGVSETQYF. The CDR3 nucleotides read TGTGCCAGCAGGGCCGACAGGGGAGTTTCAGAGACCCAGTACTTC.

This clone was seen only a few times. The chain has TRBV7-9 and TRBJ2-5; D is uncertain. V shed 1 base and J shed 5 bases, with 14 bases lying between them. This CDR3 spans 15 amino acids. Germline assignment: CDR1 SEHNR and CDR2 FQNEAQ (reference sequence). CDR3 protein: CASSLVLTPRETQYF. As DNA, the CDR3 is TGTGCCAGCAGCTTAGTCCTAACACCGAGGGAGACCCAGTACTTC.

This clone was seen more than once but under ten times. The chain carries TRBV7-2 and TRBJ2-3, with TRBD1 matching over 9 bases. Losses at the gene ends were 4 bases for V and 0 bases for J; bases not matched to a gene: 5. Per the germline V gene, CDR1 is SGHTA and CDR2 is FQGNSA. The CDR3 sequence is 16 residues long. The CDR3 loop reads CASSSYRGRSTDTQYF. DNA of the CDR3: TGTGCCAGCAGCTCATACAGGGGGCGAAGCACAGATACGCAGTATTTT.

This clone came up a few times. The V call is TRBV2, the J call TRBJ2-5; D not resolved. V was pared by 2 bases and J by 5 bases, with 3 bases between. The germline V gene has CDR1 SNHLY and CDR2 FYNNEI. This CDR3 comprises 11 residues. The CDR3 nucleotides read TGTGCCAGCAGTGAAACGGAGACCCAGTACTTC. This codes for CASSETETQYF.

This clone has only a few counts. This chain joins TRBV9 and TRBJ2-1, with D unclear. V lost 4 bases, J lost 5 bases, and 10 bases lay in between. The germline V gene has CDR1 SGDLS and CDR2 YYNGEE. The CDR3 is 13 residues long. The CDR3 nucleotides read TGTGCCAGCAGCCGCTCACCGGACAATGAGCAGTTCTTC. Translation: CASSRSPDNEQFF.

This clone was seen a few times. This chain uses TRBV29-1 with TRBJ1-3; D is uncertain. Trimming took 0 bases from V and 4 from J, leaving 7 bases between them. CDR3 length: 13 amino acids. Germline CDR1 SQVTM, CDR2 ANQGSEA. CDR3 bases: TGCAGCGTTGAAGAGGTTTTGGGAAACACCATATATTTT. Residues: CSVEEVLGNTIYF. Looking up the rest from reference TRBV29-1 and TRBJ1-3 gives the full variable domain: SAVISQKPSRDICQRGTSLTIQCQVDSQVTMMFWYRQQPGQSLTLIATANQGSEATYESGFVIDKFPISRPNLTFSTLTVSNMSPEDSSIYLCSVEEVLGNTIYFGEGSWLTVV.

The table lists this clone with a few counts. This CDR3 reads CASGELISGANVLTF. CDR3 DNA: TGTGCCAGCGGGGAGCTTATCTCTGGGGCCAACGTCCTGACTTTC. V usage is TRBV28 and J usage is TRBJ2-6, with D tentatively TRBD2 (5 bases). There are 15 residues in the CDR3. Germline V gives CDR1 MDHEN, CDR2 SYDVKM. V lost 8 bases and J lost 0, with 11 bases in between.

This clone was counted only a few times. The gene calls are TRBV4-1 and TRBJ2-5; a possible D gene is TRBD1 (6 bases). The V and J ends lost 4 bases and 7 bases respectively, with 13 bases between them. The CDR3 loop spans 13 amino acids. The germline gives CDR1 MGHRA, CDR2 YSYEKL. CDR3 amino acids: CASSPRGQRTQYF. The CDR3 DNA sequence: TGCGCCAGCAGCCCCAGGGGACAAAGGACCCAGTACTTC.